A selection of T cell receptor beta chains follows, all from one sample in a study of T cells in tuberculosis. Only in-frame clones appear in the TCRdb table, and some are missing; sequencing was by immunoSEQ multiplex PCR. Of roughly 40,000 clones in the sample, roughly 96% were seen once. The sample comprised PBMCs. These receptors were collected from a donor aged 10-29 years with latent tuberculosis or without tuberculosis infection. The CDR3 runs from the conserved cysteine through the conserved F or W. The order of the fields is clone size, D gene, J gene, V gene, CDR3 protein, CDR3 DNA. D genes are given only for firm matches. Clone size is shown for a subset of rows, as once, few, many or a class of expanded clone.

>.|.|TRBJ1-1|TRBV7-8
CASSLLGGGLNTEAFF
TGTGCCAGCAGCTTATTAGGTGGGGGGTTGAACACTGAAGCTTTCTTT
>.|.|TRBJ2-4|TRBV2
CASSADTAKNIQYF
TGTGCCAGCAGCGCGGACACTGCCAAAAACATTCAGTACTTC
>.|.|TRBJ1-5|TRBV2
CASSAQQVSQHF
TGTGCCAGCAGTGCCCAACAGGTCTCCCAGCATTTT
>.|.|TRBJ2-3|TRBV7-3
CASSDRGASTDTQYF
TGTGCCAGCAGCGACCGGGGTGCGAGCACAGATACGCAGTATTTT
>.|TRBD1|TRBJ1-5|TRBV6-5
CASSYGRGSGQPQHF
TGTGCCAGCAGTTATGGCAGGGGGTCGGGTCAGCCCCAGCATTTT
>.|TRBD1|TRBJ1-4|TRBV27
CASSTIPGTDHEKLFF
TGTGCCAGCAGTACAATACCTGGGACAGACCATGAAAAACTGTTTTTT
>.|.|TRBJ2-7|TRBV6-5
CASSSGRQDEQYF
TGTGCCAGCAGCTCAGGGAGGCAGGACGAGCAGTACTTC
>.|TRBD2|TRBJ2-1|TRBV13
CASSLGGGGPVHEQFF
TGTGCCAGCAGCTTAGGGGGCGGGGGACCTGTACATGAGCAGTTCTTC
>.|TRBD1|TRBJ1-2|TRBV19
CATTDRARGYTF
TGTGCAACCACCGACAGGGCAAGGGGCTACACCTTC
>.|.|TRBJ2-2|TRBV6-5
CASSKNLNTGELFF
TGTGCCAGCAGCAAAAACTTGAACACCGGGGAGCTGTTTTTT
>.|.|TRBJ2-1|TRBV21-1
CASSKSQGHCNEQFF
TGTGCCAGCAGCAAATCCCAGGGCCATTGCAATGAGCAGTTCTTC
>.|TRBD1|TRBJ2-3|TRBV11-3
CASSLSRDRATDTQYF
TGTGCCAGCAGCTTAAGCCGGGACAGGGCCACAGATACGCAGTATTTT
>.|.|TRBJ2-7|TRBV4-3
CASSRLGQENYEQYF
TGCGCCAGCAGCCGCCTTGGGCAGGAAAACTACGAGCAGTACTTC
>.|.|TRBJ2-4|TRBV4-2
CASSQPTVTIPDSKNIQYF
TGTGCCAGCAGCCAACCGACTGTAACCATCCCCGATAGCAAAAACATTCAGTACTTC
>.|TRBD1|TRBJ2-2|TRBV18
CASDPRGLANTGELFF
TGTGCCAGCGACCCAAGGGGGCTGGCGAACACCGGGGAGCTGTTTTTT
>once|TRBD1|TRBJ2-4|TRBV4-1
CASSQPRQGRAKNIQYF
TGCGCCAGCAGCCAACCCCGACAGGGACGGGCCAAAAACATTCAGTACTTC
>.|.|TRBJ1-2|TRBV6-5
CASSYSIGDWNYGYTF
TGTGCCAGCAGTTACTCGATCGGGGATTGGAACTATGGCTACACCTTC
>.|TRBD1|TRBJ2-2|TRBV7-8
CATLPGQGAVGELFF
TGTGCCACCCTACCGGGACAGGGGGCGGTCGGGGAGCTGTTTTTT
>.|.|TRBJ1-1|TRBV5-8
CASSLLVGKAFEAFF
TGTGCCAGCAGCCTTCTGGTCGGTAAAGCGTTTGAAGCTTTCTTT
>.|TRBD1|TRBJ1-6|TRBV9
CASSAGQAPGPRNSPLHF
TGTGCCAGCAGCGCGGGACAGGCGCCAGGCCCCCGTAATTCACCCCTCCACTTT
>.|TRBD2|TRBJ2-7|TRBV10-2
CASSESELAGDEQYF
TGCGCCAGCAGTGAGTCAGAACTAGCGGGGGACGAGCAGTACTTC
>.|.|TRBJ1-1|TRBV6-5
CASSSHQRAFF
TGTGCCAGCAGTTCGCATCAACGGGCTTTCTTT
>.|.|TRBJ2-7|TRBV7-6
CASSLGGGYEQYF
TGTGCCAGCAGCTTGGGGGGTGGCTACGAGCAGTACTTC
>.|TRBD1|TRBJ2-1|TRBV7-3
CASSLGTGQNEQFF
TGTGCCAGCAGCTTAGGGACAGGCCAAAATGAGCAGTTCTTC
>.|TRBD1|TRBJ1-1|TRBV9
CASSGGRGYDTEAFF
TGTGCCAGCAGCGGCGGCAGGGGGTACGACACTGAAGCTTTCTTT
>.|.|TRBJ1-1|TRBV19
CASSIGSAEAFF
TGTGCCAGTAGTATAGGGAGTGCTGAAGCTTTCTTT
>.|TRBD2|TRBJ2-5|TRBV6-5
CASTLAGGSQETQYF
TGTGCCAGCACCTTAGCGGGGGGTAGCCAAGAGACCCAGTACTTC
>.|TRBD1|TRBJ2-2|TRBV7-2
CASKTGSSTGELFF
TGTGCCAGTAAGACAGGGTCGAGCACCGGGGAGCTGTTTTTT
>.|.|TRBJ1-6|TRBV27
CASSFANRVKSPLHF
TGTGCCAGCAGTTTCGCCAACAGGGTCAAGTCACCCCTCCACTTT
>.|.|TRBJ1-1|TRBV2
CASTKGGLAFF
TGTGCCAGCACTAAAGGGGGTTTAGCTTTCTTT
>.|.|TRBJ1-4|TRBV9
CASSAGLANEKLFF
TGTGCCAGCAGCGCAGGGTTGGCTAATGAAAAACTGTTTTTT
>.|.|TRBJ2-6|TRBV6-6
CASSPGGTSGANVLTF
TGTGCCAGCAGTCCCGGCGGGACCTCTGGGGCCAACGTCCTGACTTTC
>.|.|TRBJ1-3|TRBV25-1
CASSPTGFSGNTIYF
TGTGCCAGCAGTCCAACAGGTTTCTCTGGAAACACCATATATTTT
>.|TRBD1|TRBJ1-1|TRBV5-4
CASSPGMDRDTYEAFF
TGTGCCAGCAGCCCAGGTATGGACAGGGACACTTATGAAGCTTTCTTT
>.|TRBD1|TRBJ1-5|TRBV10-3
CAISEENRGQGNQPQHF
TGTGCCATCAGTGAGGAAAACAGGGGCCAGGGCAATCAGCCCCAGCATTTT
>.|.|TRBJ1-5|TRBV9
CASSVTPGQPQHF
TGTGCCAGCAGCGTAACCCCCGGGCAGCCCCAGCATTTT
>.|.|TRBJ2-7|TRBV11-2
CASSLTGQQYEQYF
TGTGCCAGCAGCCTAACGGGACAACAATACGAGCAGTACTTC
>.|.|TRBJ2-6|TRBV18
CASSPAPRNYRESGANVLTF
TGTGCCAGCTCACCCGCGCCTCGTAATTACAGGGAGTCTGGGGCCAACGTCCTGACTTTC
>.|TRBD1|TRBJ1-4|TRBV7-9
CASSLGQGGEKLFF
TGTGCCAGCAGCTTAGGACAGGGCGGCGAAAAACTGTTTTTT
>once|.|TRBJ1-2|TRBV7-9
CASSYRDIYGYTF
TGTGCCAGCAGCTACCGGGACATCTATGGCTACACCTTC
>.|.|TRBJ1-1|TRBV7-2
CASSFPALSVWAFF
TGTGCCAGCAGCTTTCCTGCCCTATCCGTATGGGCTTTCTTT
>.|.|TRBJ1-4|TRBV5-8
CASSPQGRSTINEKLFF
TGTGCCAGCAGCCCACAGGGACGCAGCACGATTAATGAAAAACTGTTTTTT
>.|.|TRBJ1-1|TRBV7-2
CASSPRISEAFF
TGTGCCAGCAGCCCCAGAATTTCTGAAGCTTTCTTT
>few|TRBD1|TRBJ1-6|TRBV7-8
CASSLGQSYNSPLHF
TGTGCCAGCAGCCTGGGACAGAGTTATAATTCACCCCTCCACTTT